This T cell receptor (beta chain) is from a study of T cell changes during pregnancy in multiple sclerosis. The data were produced by immunoSEQ multiplex PCR, yet TCRdb's version contains in-frame clones alone and is incomplete. Of 40,000 to 45,000 clones in the sample, approximately 90% were seen once. This CDR3 has 12 residues. V was shortened by 10 bases and J by 10 bases, with 17 bases between the two germline ends. In germline, CDR1 is SEHNR, CDR2 FQNEAQ (reference sequence). The chain links TRBV7-9 to TRBJ2-1; no reliable D call. The sample here was CD8+ T cells from peripheral blood mononuclear cells, taken after pregnancy. The sequence was collected from a female donor in good health, enrolled as a control in a pregnancy study. DNA of the CDR3: TGTGCCACCCCCGTTCGACTGGTGGAGCAGTTCTTC. Protein: CATPVRLVEQFF. Combining the CDR3 with reference TRBV7-9 and TRBJ2-1 gives the whole variable domain DTGVSQNPRHKITKRGQNVTFRCDPISEHNRLYWYRQTLGQGPEFLTYFQNEAQLEKSRLLSDRFSAERPKGSFSTLEIQRTEQGDSAMYLCATPVRLVEQFFGPGTRLTVL.